This T cell receptor beta chain was profiled in a study of T-cell reconstitution after alpha-beta-depleted transplantation in children. Germline CDR1 is SEHNR and CDR2 is FQNEAQ (reference sequence). V was cut by 3 bases and J by 2 bases, with 13 bases left in between. This CDR3 is built from 15 residues. TCRbeta library preparation incorporated unique molecular identifiers. In TCRdb, the PCR reads were re-called with MiXCR into one record per CDR3 protein. The sample has 350,000 to 450,000 distinct CDR3 sequences, 10% to 15% seen once. This clonotype was recorded many times. This receptor was taken from a human donor who donated a stem cell graft to a child with Fanconi anemia. The sample here was PBMCs, taken from the stem cell graft. The V call is TRBV7-9, the J call TRBJ1-1; TRBD1 is a possible D gene (6 bases). CDR3 coding DNA: TGTGCCAGCAGCTTCAAGACAGGAAGAAACACTGAAGCTTTCTTT. Its translation is CASSFKTGRNTEAFF.